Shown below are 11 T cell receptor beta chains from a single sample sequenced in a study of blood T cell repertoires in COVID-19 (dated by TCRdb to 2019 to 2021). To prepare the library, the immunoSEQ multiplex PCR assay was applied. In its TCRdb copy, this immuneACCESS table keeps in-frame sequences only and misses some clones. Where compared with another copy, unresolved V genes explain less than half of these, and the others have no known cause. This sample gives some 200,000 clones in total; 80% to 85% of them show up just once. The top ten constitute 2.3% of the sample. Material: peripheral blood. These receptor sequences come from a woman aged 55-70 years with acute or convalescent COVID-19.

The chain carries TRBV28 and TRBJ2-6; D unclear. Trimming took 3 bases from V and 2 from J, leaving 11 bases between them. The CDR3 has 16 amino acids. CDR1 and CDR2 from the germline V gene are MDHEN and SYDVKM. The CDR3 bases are TGTGCCAGCAGTTTGGTCATAGCTGCTGGGGCCAACGTCCTGACTTTC. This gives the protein CASSLVIAAGANVLTF.

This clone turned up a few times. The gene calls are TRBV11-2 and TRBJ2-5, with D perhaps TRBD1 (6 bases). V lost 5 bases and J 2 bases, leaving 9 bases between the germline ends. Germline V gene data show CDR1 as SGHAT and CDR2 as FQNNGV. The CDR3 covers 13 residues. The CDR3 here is CASSQGQQETQYF. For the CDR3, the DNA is TGTGCCAGCAGCCAAGGACAGCAAGAGACCCAGTACTTC.

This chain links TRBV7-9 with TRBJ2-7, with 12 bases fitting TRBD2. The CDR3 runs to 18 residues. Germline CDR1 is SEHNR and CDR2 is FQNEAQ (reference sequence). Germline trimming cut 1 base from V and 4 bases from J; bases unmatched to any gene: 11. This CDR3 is CASSLGLAGGKGGYEQYF. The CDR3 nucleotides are TGTGCCAGCAGCTTAGGGCTAGCGGGGGGGAAAGGCGGTTACGAGCAGTACTTC.

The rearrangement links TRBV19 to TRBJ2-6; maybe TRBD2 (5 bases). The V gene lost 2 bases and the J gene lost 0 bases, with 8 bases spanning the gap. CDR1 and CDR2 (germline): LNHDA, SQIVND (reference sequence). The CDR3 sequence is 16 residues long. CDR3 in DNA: TGTGCCAGTAGTATAAGCGGAAGCTCTGGGGCCAACGTCCTGACTTTC. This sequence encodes CASSISGSSGANVLTF.

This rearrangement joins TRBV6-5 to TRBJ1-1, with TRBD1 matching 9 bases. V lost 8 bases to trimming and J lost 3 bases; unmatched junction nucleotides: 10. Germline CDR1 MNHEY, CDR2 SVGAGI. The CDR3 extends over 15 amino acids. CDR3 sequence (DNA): TGTGCCAGCTTTCCCCTGGGACAGGGTTACACTGAAGCTTTCTTT. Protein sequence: CASFPLGQGYTEAFF.

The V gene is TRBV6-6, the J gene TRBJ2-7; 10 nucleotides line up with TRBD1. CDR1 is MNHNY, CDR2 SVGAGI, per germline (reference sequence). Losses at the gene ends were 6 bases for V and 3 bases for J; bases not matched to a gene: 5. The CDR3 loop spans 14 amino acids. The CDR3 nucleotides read TGTGCCAGCAGAGGGACAGGGGAGGGCTACGAGCAGTACTTC. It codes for CASRGTGEGYEQYF.

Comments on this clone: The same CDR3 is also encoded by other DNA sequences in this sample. The CDR3 protein is CASSLPGYEQYF. As DNA, the CDR3 is TGTGCCAGCAGTTTACCCGGGTACGAGCAGTACTTC. The chain joins TRBV28 to TRBJ2-7, with D hard to call. Germline CDR1 is MDHEN and CDR2 is SYDVKM. Trimming removed 2 bases from V and 4 bases from J, with 6 bases in between. CDR3 length: 12 residues.

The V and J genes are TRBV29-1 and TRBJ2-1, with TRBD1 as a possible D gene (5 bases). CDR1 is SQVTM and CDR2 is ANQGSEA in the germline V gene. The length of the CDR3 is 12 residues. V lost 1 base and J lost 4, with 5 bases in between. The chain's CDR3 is CSVEGQYNEQFF. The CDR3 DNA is TGCAGCGTTGAAGGACAGTACAATGAGCAGTTCTTC.

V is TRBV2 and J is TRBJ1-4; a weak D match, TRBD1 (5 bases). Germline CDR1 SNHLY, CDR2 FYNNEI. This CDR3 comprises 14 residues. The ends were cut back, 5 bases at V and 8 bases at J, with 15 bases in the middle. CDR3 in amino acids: CASSFGGDGEKLFF. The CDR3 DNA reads TGTGCCAGCAGTTTTGGGGGGGATGGGGAAAAACTGTTTTTT.

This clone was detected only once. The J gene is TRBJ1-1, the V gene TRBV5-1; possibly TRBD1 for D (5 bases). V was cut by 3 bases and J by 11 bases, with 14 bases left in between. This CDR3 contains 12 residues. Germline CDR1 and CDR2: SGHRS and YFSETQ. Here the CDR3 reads CASSWDSRRAFF. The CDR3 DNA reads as TGCGCCAGCAGCTGGGACTCCCGGAGGGCTTTCTTT.

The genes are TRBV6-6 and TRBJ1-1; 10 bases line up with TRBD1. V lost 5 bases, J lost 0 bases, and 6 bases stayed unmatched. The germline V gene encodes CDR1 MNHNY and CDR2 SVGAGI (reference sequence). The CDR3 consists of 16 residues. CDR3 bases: TGTGCCAGCAGTCCAGGGGACAGGGGATTGAACACTGAAGCTTTCTTT. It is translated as CASSPGDRGLNTEAFF.